These 32 T cell receptor beta chains originate from one sample sequenced in a study of blood T cell repertoires in COVID-19. Produced via immunoSEQ multiplex PCR; TCRdb's table is partial and in-frame only. The sample records under 200,000 clones, around 87% being singletons. Sequenced: peripheral blood. The receptors here all came from a woman aged 70-85 years with COVID-19, enrolled during active disease.

The chain carries TRBV5-6 and TRBJ2-7; the match to TRBD1 covers 7 bases. The V segment lost 3 bases and the J segment 2 bases; nucleotides outside the gene matches: 8. The CDR3 is 15 residues long. The germline CDR1 and CDR2 sequences are SGHDT and YYEEEE. In DNA form, the CDR3 reads TGTGCCAGCAGCTCTCAGGACAGGATCACCTACGAGCAGTACTTC. Translating it yields CASSSQDRITYEQYF.

The chain uses TRBV6-2 or TRBV6-3 and TRBJ2-5; TRBD1 might be the D (6 bases). This CDR3 has 14 amino acids. Trimming stripped 5 bases from V and 1 base from J, with 11 bases between. Germline V gives CDR1 MNHEY, CDR2 SVGEGT. The CDR3 DNA is TGTGCCAGCAGTCCACAGGGCACCCAAGAGACCCAGTACTTC. As protein: CASSPQGTQETQYF.

This clone was seen once. The chain employs TRBV2 and TRBJ2-3; maybe TRBD1 (6 bases). Germline lookup yields CDR1 SNHLY and CDR2 FYNNEI. The CDR3 sequence is 12 residues long. V was trimmed by 8 bases and J by 8 bases, leaving 14 bases between them. The CDR3 DNA follows: TGTGCCAGCCGACAGGAGGAAGCTACGCAGTATTTT. It codes for CASRQEEATQYF.

This clone was detected a few times. The gene calls are TRBV7-9 and TRBJ1-2; D may be TRBD1 (5 bases). This CDR3 is 12 amino acids long. Germline V gene sequence: CDR1 SEHNR, CDR2 FQNEAQ (reference sequence). V lost 4 bases, J lost 14 bases, and 17 bases lay in between. CDR3 residues: CASSSQTDLGTF. The DNA of the CDR3 is TGTGCCAGCAGCTCCCAGACAGACCTTGGAACCTTC.

The chain combines TRBV12-3 or TRBV12-4 with TRBJ1-6; D is uncertain. The ends were cut back, 6 bases at V and 8 bases at J, with 8 bases in the middle. The CDR3 length is 12 residues. The CDR3 region has the DNA TGTGCCAGCAGCCTATTAGATTCACCCCTCCACTTT. Amino acid sequence: CASSLLDSPLHF.

The chain combines TRBV2 with TRBJ2-4, with TRBD1 matching over 8 bases. Losses at the gene ends were 6 bases for V and 1 base for J; bases not matched to a gene: 5. This CDR3 has 15 residues. In germline, CDR1 is SNHLY, CDR2 FYNNEI. This CDR3 reads CASSPRDRAKNIQYF. CDR3 nucleotides: TGTGCCAGCAGCCCCCGGGACAGGGCCAAAAACATTCAGTACTTC.

This clone was detected once. V and J are TRBV6-5 and TRBJ2-7, with TRBD1 identical over 7 bases. CDR1 and CDR2 (germline): MNHEY, SVGAGI. Trimming cost V 7 bases and J 5 bases; bases outside gene matches: 8. CDR3 length equals 13 residues. The DNA for the CDR3 is TGTGCCAGCAATCCGACAGGGACCCACGAGCAGTACTTC. It encodes CASNPTGTHEQYF.

The J gene is TRBJ2-1, the V gene TRBV7-9, with no clear D. The V gene lost 2 bases and the J gene lost 7 bases, with 9 bases spanning the gap. The CDR3 extends over 13 amino acids. The V gene's germline CDR1 is SEHNR and CDR2 FQNEAQ (reference sequence). CDR3 sequence: CASSLNIANEQFF. The CDR3 nucleotides are TGTGCCAGCAGCTTAAATATTGCGAATGAGCAGTTCTTC. The entire variable domain, with the rest obtained from reference TRBV7-9 and TRBJ2-1, is as follows: DTGVSQNPRHKITKRGQNVTFRCDPISEHNRLYWYRQTLGQGPEFLTYFQNEAQLEKSRLLSDRFSAERPKGSFSTLEIQRTEQGDSAMYLCASSLNIANEQFFGPGTRLTVL.

The chain carries TRBV20-1 and TRBJ1-6; TRBD1 matches at 7 bases. The V and J ends lost 3 bases and 7 bases, in that order; junction bases with no gene match: 6. The CDR3 runs to 14 residues. The germline gives CDR1 DFQATT, CDR2 SNEGSKA (reference sequence). CDR3 in DNA: TGCAGTGCTAGTTGGGACAGCCTGAATTCACCCCTCCACTTT. Its protein is CSASWDSLNSPLHF.

This clone was seen a few times. In DNA form, the CDR3 reads TGTGCCAGCAGTCCCAGCCGGGTGAGGCGACAGAGGCTTCAGCCCCAGCATTTT. This encodes CASSPSRVRRQRLQPQHF. V and J are TRBV28 and TRBJ1-5; maybe TRBD1 (5 bases). Trimming shortened V by 5 bases and J by 6 bases, and 26 bases separated the two germline ends. The CDR3 covers 18 residues. The germline V gene has CDR1 MDHEN and CDR2 SYDVKM.

This clone was detected only once. The chain recombines TRBV7-9 with TRBJ1-4; D is ambiguous. Germline V gene sequence: CDR1 SEHNR, CDR2 FQNEAQ (reference sequence). The V and J ends lost 5 bases and 3 bases respectively, with 10 bases between them. The CDR3 runs 14 residues. CDR3 DNA sequence: TGTGCCAGCAGCCCGGGGTTTTCTAATGAAAAACTGTTTTTT. Its translation is CASSPGFSNEKLFF.

This clone occurred once. At one end, the junction sequence differs from germline, possibly due to a read error. The chain has TRBV6-4 and TRBJ1-6, with a weak D call TRBD1 (5 bases). This CDR3 spans 13 amino acids. Germline-derived CDR1 and CDR2 are MRHNA and SNTAGT. Here the CDR3 reads CASSGDSYSPLHF. DNA of the CDR3: TGCGCCAGCAGTGGAGACAGTTATTCACCCCTCCACTTT.

This sequence joins TRBV6-7 and TRBJ1-5; tentative D call: TRBD1 (6 bases). Being an ORF, TRBV6-7 has a function that is uncertain. V shed 7 bases and J shed 2 bases, with 21 bases lying between them. The CDR3 totals 17 residues. CDR3 sequence (DNA): TGTGCCAGCAAACCAGGACAGCTAAATTCGGGCAATCAGCCCCAGCATTTT. This codes for CASKPGQLNSGNQPQHF.

CDR3 in DNA: TGTGCCAGCAGTGGAGGGACAGGGGGCGTGAACATTCAGTACTTC. It yields the protein CASSGGTGGVNIQYF. The gene calls are TRBV2 and TRBJ2-4, with 12 bases identical to TRBD1. Trimming cost V 4 bases and J 7 bases; bases outside gene matches: 5. Germline V CDR1 and CDR2: SNHLY, FYNNEI. CDR3 length: 15 residues.

The V call is TRBV5-1, the J call TRBJ1-5, with D maybe TRBD1 (6 bases). The CDR3 sequence is 15 residues long. V lost 0 bases and J 2 bases, leaving 9 bases between the germline ends. CDR1 and CDR2 from the germline V gene are SGHRS and YFSETQ. The CDR3 loop is CASSLEGGRNQPQHF. Here the CDR3 DNA reads TGCGCCAGCAGCTTGGAGGGGGGGCGCAATCAGCCCCAGCATTTT.

The chain uses TRBV11-2 and TRBJ2-7, with 11 bases matching TRBD2. This CDR3 region has 15 residues. Germline CDR1 is SGHAT and CDR2 is FQNNGV. J lost 6 bases, V lost 5 bases, and 9 bases had no gene match. Here the CDR3 DNA reads TGTGCCAGCAGCCTCGGGACTAGCGGATTAGGCGAGCAGTACTTC. Translated: CASSLGTSGLGEQYF.

V gene TRBV2 combines with J gene TRBJ1-4; D perhaps matches TRBD1 (5 bases). There are 13 residues in the CDR3. V was cut by 8 bases and J by 7 bases, with 14 bases left in between. Germline values: CDR1 SNHLY, CDR2 FYNNEI. CDR3 loop: CASFVGGGEKLFF. CDR3 in DNA: TGTGCCAGCTTTGTGGGGGGAGGTGAAAAACTGTTTTTT.

This clone was picked up one time. This chain uses TRBV9 with TRBJ2-5, with 11 bases lining up with TRBD1. Germline-derived CDR1 and CDR2 are SGDLS and YYNGEE. V shed 6 bases and J 0 bases; nucleotides not matched to a gene: 13. This CDR3 contains 18 residues. CDR3 amino acids: CASNPGQGVSNYQETQYF. The CDR3, as DNA: TGTGCCAGCAACCCGGGACAGGGGGTTTCTAACTACCAAGAGACCCAGTACTTC.

V gene TRBV29-1 combines with J gene TRBJ2-2, with 7 positions matching TRBD2. V shed 6 bases and J 6 bases; nucleotides not matched to a gene: 1. The CDR3 extends over 11 amino acids. Germline V gives CDR1 SQVTM, CDR2 ANQGSEA. The CDR3 sequence: CSVAGAGELFF. The CDR3 DNA follows: TGCAGCGTCGCGGGGGCCGGGGAGCTGTTTTTT.

The rearrangement joins TRBV24-1 to TRBJ1-5; D unresolved. Trimming left V 11 bases short and J 2 bases short, with 18 bases between. Germline-derived CDR1 and CDR2 are KGHDR and SFDVKD. The CDR3 covers 15 residues. For the CDR3, the DNA is TGTGCCATCAGACGAGCGGCTTTTTGCAATCAGCCCCAGCATTTT. Its protein is CAIRRAAFCNQPQHF.

The rearrangement joins TRBV7-8 to TRBJ1-1, with a tentative D call TRBD1 (5 bases). Germline CDR1 SGHVS, CDR2 FQNEAQ. Trimming pared 4 bases from V and 0 bases from J, leaving 9 bases between. The CDR3 spans 14 residues. CDR3 region: CASSYRQLNTEAFF. The CDR3 DNA is TGTGCCAGCAGCTACCGACAGTTGAACACTGAAGCTTTCTTT.

The rearrangement links TRBV5-4 to TRBJ1-1, with D unclear. V lost 0 bases, J lost 0 bases, and 6 bases lay in between. The CDR3 spans 14 residues. Germline loops: CDR1 SGHNT, CDR2 YYREEE (reference sequence). CDR3 nucleotide sequence: TGTGCCAGCAGCTTGGAGATAGTGAACACTGAAGCTTTCTTT. Translation: CASSLEIVNTEAFF.

DNA for the CDR3: TGTGCCAGCAGCTTAGTGGGCCAGAAAAGCGAAAAACTGTTTTTT. Translated, it gives CASSLVGQKSEKLFF. The rearrangement links TRBV7-9 to TRBJ1-4; D remains unclear. The CDR3 totals 15 residues. From germline, CDR1 is SEHNR and CDR2 FQNEAQ (reference sequence). V lost 1 base and J 8 bases, leaving 14 bases between the germline ends. The variable domain in full, completed from reference TRBV7-9 and TRBJ1-4, reads DTGVSQNPRHKITKRGQNVTFRCDPISEHNRLYWYRQTLGQGPEFLTYFQNEAQLEKSRLLSDRFSAERPKGSFSTLEIQRTEQGDSAMYLCASSLVGQKSEKLFFGSGTQLSVL.

J is TRBJ1-1 and V is TRBV12-3 or TRBV12-4; D gene uncertain. The CDR3 is made up of 13 amino acids. With 8 bases removed from V and 4 bases from J, the gap between germline ends came to 14 bases. This chain's CDR3 is CASRRSWSTEAFF. The CDR3 nucleotides are TGTGCCAGCCGCCGGTCCTGGAGCACTGAAGCTTTCTTT.

V is TRBV19 and J is TRBJ2-1; possibly TRBD1 for D (7 bases). The CDR3 is 18 amino acids. Germline CDR1 reads LNHDA; CDR2 reads SQIVND (reference sequence). The V gene lost 3 bases and the J gene lost 0 bases, with 18 bases spanning the gap. The CDR3: CASSIRRDSGASYNEQFF. The CDR3 DNA is TGTGCCAGTAGTATCAGGAGGGACAGCGGTGCCTCCTACAATGAGCAGTTCTTC.

The CDR3 sequence is CASKQTGNYGYTF. The CDR3 DNA follows: TGTGCCAGCAAGCAAACAGGGAACTATGGCTACACCTTC. The rearrangement joins TRBV6-5 to TRBJ1-2; perhaps TRBD1 as D (6 bases). Trimming cost V 7 bases and J 2 bases, with 11 bases left between them. This CDR3 has 13 residues. From germline, CDR1 is MNHEY and CDR2 SVGAGI.

The rearrangement uses TRBV18 and TRBJ1-4; weak D call: TRBD1 (6 bases). The V end lost 3 bases, the J end lost 1 base, and 9 bases lay between the germline ends. Germline V gives CDR1 KGHSH, CDR2 LQKENI. The CDR3 covers 15 residues. The CDR3 loop is CASSPRTVTNEKLFF. CDR3 nucleotide sequence: TGTGCCAGCTCACCGAGGACAGTAACTAATGAAAAACTGTTTTTT.

CDR3 region: CASSGTSGNSYNEQFF. The CDR3 nucleotides read TGTGCCAGCTCCGGGACTAGCGGGAACTCCTACAATGAGCAGTTCTTC. The chain uses TRBV18 and TRBJ2-1; 13 bases are a match to TRBD2. The CDR3 consists of 16 residues. V was clipped by 6 bases and J by 0 bases; unmatched bases: 2. Germline lookup yields CDR1 KGHSH and CDR2 LQKENI.

J is TRBJ2-3 and V is TRBV30; 8 bases map to TRBD2. With V trimmed by 5 bases and J by 3 bases, 7 bases remained unmatched. The CDR3 consists of 14 residues. The germline V gene has CDR1 GTSNPN and CDR2 SVGIG (reference sequence). The CDR3 DNA reads as TGTGCCTGGGAGCGGGGGCCCCAAACAGATACGCAGTATTTT. Encoded protein: CAWERGPQTDTQYF.

This clone was found once. The rearrangement joins TRBV10-3 to TRBJ1-1, with 7 bases aligning to TRBD1. Looked up from germline, CDR1 is ENHRY and CDR2 is SYGVKD. V was clipped by 6 bases and J by 1 base; unmatched bases: 2. The CDR3 totals 13 residues. The CDR3 here is CAISRDRNTEAFF. CDR3 nucleotides: TGTGCCATCAGCCGGGACAGGAACACTGAAGCTTTCTTT.

This sequence joins TRBV3-1 (or the pseudogene TRBV3-2) and TRBJ2-2, with D maybe TRBD1 (5 bases). The CDR3 has 13 amino acids. V shed 4 bases and J shed 4 bases, with 7 bases lying between them. Germline V gene sequence: CDR1 LGHDT, CDR2 YNNKEL (reference sequence). The CDR3 DNA follows: TGTGCCAGCAGCCGCCAGGGCACCGGGGAGCTGTTTTTT. As protein: CASSRQGTGELFF.

This sequence joins TRBV3-1 (or the pseudogene TRBV3-2) and TRBJ1-6; TRBD1 is a possible D gene (6 bases). The CDR3 has 18 amino acids. CDR1 is LGHDT and CDR2 is YNNKEL in the germline V gene (reference sequence). Deletions cut 4 bases from V and 4 bases from J, with 20 bases between. The CDR3 coding sequence is TGTGCCAGCAGCCCCGATTCGAACAGGGATGGGTATAATTCACCCCTCCACTTT. It yields the protein CASSPDSNRDGYNSPLHF.